This T cell receptor beta chain is drawn from a study of lymphopenia after photon versus proton radiotherapy. General study results and limits: Authors raise, but do not show, better survival with proton therapy. Post-nadir diversity loss with photons came from oligoclonal expansion, particularly CD8+ Temra cells. Photon-treated patients lost naive T cells and TCR diversity; proton-treated stayed stable.

This clone has more than one count but fewer than ten. As yet, its antigen is unknown. TCRdb keeps only in-frame clones here, not all; method: immunoSEQ multiplex PCR. The sample holds around 64,000 clones, under 95% seen once. There are 15 residues in the CDR3. CDR1 SGHNT and CDR2 YYREEE come from the germline V gene (reference sequence). V gave up 1 base and J gave up 5 bases, with 12 bases separating them. The genes are TRBV5-4 and TRBJ1-4; a weak D match, TRBD1 (6 bases). Specimen: peripheral blood, collected from a patient treated with photon-based radiotherapy. This TCR was sampled from a woman aged 40-49 years with cholangiocarcinoma. The CDR3 DNA is TGTGCCAGCAGCTTGATGGCAGGGACAAATGAAAAACTGTTTTTT. It translates to CASSLMAGTNEKLFF.